These 30 T cell receptor beta chains came from one sample sequenced in a study of blood T cell repertoires in COVID-19. Assay: immunoSEQ multiplex PCR; the TCRdb copy retains only in-frame clones and omits some. Counted here are roughly 360,000 clones, approximately 88% occurring once; the ten biggest clones make up over 0.9%. The sequenced sample was PBMCs or T cells enriched from blood (not recorded which). The receptors originated from a woman aged 25 to 39 with acute COVID-19.

The chain carries TRBV4-1 and TRBJ2-7; TRBD1 aligns across 7 bases. There are 15 residues in the CDR3. Germline-derived CDR1 and CDR2 are MGHRA and YSYEKL. V trimming: 4 bases; J trimming: 3 bases; junction bases outside the gene matches: 9. The DNA for the CDR3 is TGCGCCAGCAGCCCAAGACAGGGAAACATCTACGAGCAGTACTTC. Translated, it gives CASSPRQGNIYEQYF.

Only one count was recorded for this clone. V and J are TRBV7-3 and TRBJ2-3, with TRBD2 matching 8 bases. This CDR3 contains 15 residues. From germline, CDR1 is SGHTA and CDR2 FQGTGA. The V and J ends lost 2 bases and 5 bases, in that order; junction bases with no gene match: 6. The CDR3 DNA follows: TGTGCCAGCAGCTTAGTCGGACTAGCACTAGATACGCAGTATTTT. Amino acids: CASSLVGLALDTQYF.

The chain recombines TRBV10-3 with TRBJ1-3; 11 nucleotides align to TRBD1. This CDR3 region has 16 residues. CDR1 and CDR2 (germline): ENHRY, SYGVKD. The trim removed 4 bases at V and 4 bases at J, leaving 6 bases unmatched. DNA of the CDR3: TGTGCCATCAGTGGAGGACAGGGGGCGCGGGGAAACACCATATATTTT. It yields the protein CAISGGQGARGNTIYF.

The CDR3 DNA follows: TGTGCCAGTAGTATGGGGCAGAGCTACAATGAGCAGTTCTTC. Protein product: CASSMGQSYNEQFF. The chain combines TRBV19 with TRBJ2-1; D may be TRBD1 (5 bases). V shed 3 bases and J shed 3 bases, with 9 bases lying between them. The CDR3 sequence is 14 residues long. Germline V gene sequence: CDR1 LNHDA, CDR2 SQIVND (reference sequence).

This clone appeared once. The chain combines TRBV6-5 with TRBJ1-1; D might be TRBD1 (5 bases). The CDR3 covers 16 residues. V lost 3 bases and J lost 0, with 14 bases in between. The V gene's germline CDR1 is MNHEY and CDR2 SVGAGI. CDR3 bases: TGTGCCAGCAGTTATCGGCAGGGTGGGGTGAACACTGAAGCTTTCTTT. It specifies CASSYRQGGVNTEAFF.

This chain links TRBV29-1 with TRBJ1-1; D ambiguous. Between the trimmed V and J ends, which lost 1 base and 5 bases, there was a span of 17 bases. This CDR3 has 15 amino acids. The germline V gene has CDR1 SQVTM and CDR2 ANQGSEA. CDR3: CSVEGPLGVRTEAFF. The CDR3 DNA reads as TGCAGCGTTGAAGGCCCCCTCGGGGTGCGGACTGAAGCTTTCTTT.

The V call is TRBV5-1, the J call TRBJ1-3; D remains ambiguous. The CDR3 length is 14 residues. V shed 0 bases and J shed 1 base, with 5 bases lying between them. Germline loops: CDR1 SGHRS, CDR2 YFSETQ. The CDR3 reads CASSLGTSGNTIYF. In DNA form, the CDR3 reads TGCGCCAGCAGCTTGGGTACATCTGGAAACACCATATATTTT. Variable domain in full (rest from reference TRBV5-1 and TRBJ1-3): KAGVTQTPRYLIKTRGQQVTLSCSPISGHRSVSWYQQTPGQGLQFLFEYFSETQRNKGNFPGRFSGRQFSNSRSEMNVSTLELGDSALYLCASSLGTSGNTIYFGEGSWLTVV.

This clone was recorded only once. The DNA for the CDR3 is TGTGCCAGCAGTCTTTCCTTTCGTACTGAAGCTTTCTTT. Its translation: CASSLSFRTEAFF. This chain connects TRBV27 to TRBJ1-1; D is unclear. V was clipped by 5 bases and J by 5 bases, with 12 bases between them. This CDR3 region has 13 residues. The germline CDR1 and CDR2 sequences are MNHEY and SMNVEV (reference sequence).

Only a few counts were recorded for this clone. The chain recombines TRBV5-1 with TRBJ1-4; 8 bases align to TRBD1. After removal of 4 bases from V and 0 bases from J, the junction contained 2 bases not matched to a gene. The V gene's germline CDR1 is SGHRS and CDR2 YFSETQ. This CDR3 has 15 amino acids. The chain's CDR3 is CASSQGQATNEKLFF. The CDR3, as DNA: TGCGCCAGCAGCCAGGGACAGGCAACTAATGAAAAACTGTTTTTT.

The chain is built from TRBV29-1 and TRBJ1-2, with 7 nucleotides matching TRBD1. The CDR3 is made up of 12 amino acids. In germline, CDR1 is SQVTM, CDR2 ANQGSEA. Losses at the gene ends were 6 bases for V and 3 bases for J; bases not matched to a gene: 4. Here the CDR3 reads CSVPGTDYGYTF. The CDR3 region has the DNA TGCAGCGTCCCCGGGACAGACTATGGCTACACCTTC.

This clone has a handful of counts. The chain recombines TRBV4-3 with TRBJ2-7; 7 bases are a match to TRBD1. Germline CDR1 reads LGHNA; CDR2 reads YSLEER. V shed 0 bases, J shed 4 bases, and the junction held 6 bases outside the gene matches. CDR3 length equals 15 residues. The DNA for the CDR3 is TGCGCCAGCAGCCAAGATCCCAAACAGGGGTACGAGCAGTACTTC. This codes for CASSQDPKQGYEQYF.

The J gene is TRBJ1-6, the V gene TRBV6-5; weak D call: TRBD1 (5 bases). CDR3 length: 16 residues. Trimming removed 3 bases from V and 10 bases from J, with 19 bases in between. From germline, CDR1 is MNHEY and CDR2 SVGAGI. CDR3 coding DNA: TGTGCCAGCAGTTATACACAGGCCATCGGATTCTCACCCCTCCACTTT. Its protein product is CASSYTQAIGFSPLHF.

The sample holds a few counts of this clone. This chain uses TRBV19 with TRBJ1-5; no firm D call. Germline assignment: CDR1 LNHDA and CDR2 SQIVND (reference sequence). This CDR3 comprises 17 residues. V lost 4 bases and J lost 0, with 16 bases in between. CDR3 sequence (DNA): TGTGCCAGTAGTACAACCGGGAATACTCTTAGCAATCAGCCCCAGCATTTT. This codes for CASSTTGNTLSNQPQHF. The full variable domain, in which reference TRBV19 and TRBJ1-5 provide the parts outside the CDR3, is DGGITQSPKYLFRKEGQNVTLSCEQNLNHDAMYWYRQDPGQGLRLIYYSQIVNDFQKGDIAEGYSVSREKKESFPLTVTSAQKNPTAFYLCASSTTGNTLSNQPQHFGDGTRLSIL.

The chain couples TRBV25-1 to TRBJ1-3; D unclear. CDR1 is MGHDK and CDR2 is SYGVNS in the germline V gene. CDR3 length: 13 amino acids. V lost 1 base and J lost 5, with 6 bases in between. The DNA of the CDR3 is TGTGCCAGCAGTGAATCACAGAGAAACACCATATATTTT. This encodes CASSESQRNTIYF.

The rearrangement uses TRBV12-3 or TRBV12-4 and TRBJ2-7; D remains unclear. The CDR3 is made up of 12 amino acids. With 5 bases removed from V and 2 bases from J, the gap between germline ends came to 7 bases. The CDR3, as DNA: TGTGCCAGCAGTCAGATACCCTACGAGCAGTACTTC. Amino acids: CASSQIPYEQYF.

V and J are TRBV4-1 and TRBJ1-1; 7 bases align to TRBD1. J gave up 8 bases and V 3 bases, and 3 bases lay outside the gene matches. The CDR3 covers 12 residues. CDR1 is MGHRA and CDR2 is YSYEKL in the germline V gene. CDR3 residues: CASSQRQGEAFF. CDR3 nucleotides: TGCGCCAGCAGCCAGCGACAGGGAGAAGCTTTCTTT.

The chain recombines TRBV6-5 with TRBJ2-7; 9 positions agree with TRBD1. CDR3 size: 14 residues. V lost 6 bases and J lost 5; bases outside the gene matches: 8. Looked up from germline, CDR1 is MNHEY and CDR2 is SVGAGI. The CDR3 loop is CASRTGQGYHEQYF. In DNA form, the CDR3 reads TGTGCCAGCAGAACAGGACAGGGGTACCACGAGCAGTACTTC.

V is TRBV10-2 and J is TRBJ2-7; a possible D gene is TRBD2 (6 bases). The length of the CDR3 is 11 residues. Germline-derived CDR1 and CDR2 are WSHSY and SAAADI. V shed 8 bases and J shed 3 bases, with 8 bases lying between them. DNA for the CDR3: TGCGCCAGCCGGGACTTCTACGAGCAGTACTTC. It specifies CASRDFYEQYF.

V is TRBV6-5 and J is TRBJ2-7, with D possibly being TRBD1 (5 bases). V was shortened by 2 bases and J by 7 bases, with 15 bases between the two germline ends. Germline V gene lookup returns CDR1 MNHEY and CDR2 SVGAGI. The CDR3 has 14 residues. The CDR3 sequence: CASSYGAGPWEQYF. CDR3 coding DNA: TGTGCCAGCAGTTACGGGGCAGGGCCTTGGGAGCAGTACTTC.

The chain uses TRBV20-1 and TRBJ2-3; a possible D gene is TRBD2 (5 bases). CDR3 length: 12 amino acids. The germline V gene has CDR1 DFQATT and CDR2 SNEGSKA (reference sequence). V was clipped by 3 bases and J by 4 bases, with 8 bases between them. CDR3 nucleotides: TGCAGTGCTAGTTCGAGGGCAGATACGCAGTATTTT. This translates into CSASSRADTQYF.

The chain uses TRBV6-2 or TRBV6-3 and TRBJ2-7; maybe TRBD2 (5 bases). The CDR3 length is 13 residues. The V end was cut by 5 bases, the J end by 5 bases, with 13 bases between. From germline, CDR1 is MNHEY and CDR2 SVGEGT. The CDR3 sequence is CASSLTGWNEQYF. The CDR3 region has the DNA TGTGCCAGCAGTCTGACGGGGTGGAACGAGCAGTACTTC.

This clone appeared a few times. The chain employs TRBV24-1 and TRBJ1-2; 10 bases fit TRBD1. Per the germline V gene, CDR1 is KGHDR and CDR2 is SFDVKD. The CDR3 is 16 residues long. The J segment lost 8 bases and the V segment lost 2 bases, leaving 10 bases of the junction unmatched. The CDR3 region has the DNA TGTGCCACCAGTGATTCCTTTACCGGGACAGGGGACGGCTACACCTTC. This sequence encodes CATSDSFTGTGDGYTF.

CDR3 loop: CAWSTGSGSQPQHF. CDR3 nucleotide sequence: TGTGCCTGGAGCACCGGGAGTGGTTCTCAGCCCCAGCATTTT. The genes are TRBV30 and TRBJ1-5; D gene ambiguous. CDR3 length: 14 residues. The V end lost 3 bases, the J end lost 6 bases, and 15 bases lay between the germline ends. Germline assignment: CDR1 GTSNPN and CDR2 SVGIG (reference sequence).

The gene calls are TRBV30 and TRBJ1-1; D is undetermined. CDR1 and CDR2 (germline): GTSNPN, SVGIG (reference sequence). The V end lost 0 bases, the J end lost 1 base, and 12 bases lay between the germline ends. The CDR3 consists of 15 residues. This CDR3 reads CAWSVGVLRNTEAFF. CDR3 coding DNA: TGTGCCTGGAGTGTCGGAGTACTAAGGAACACTGAAGCTTTCTTT.

The V call is TRBV21-1, the J call TRBJ1-5. TRBV21-1 is marked as a pseudogene. The CDR3 runs 16 residues. Here the CDR3 DNA reads TGTGCCATGAATACGGGGGAGGGCCAATTCAATCAGCCCCAGCATTTT. Its translation: CAMNTGEGQFNQPQHF.

In the case of this clone: Other DNA sequences in the sample encode the same CDR3. The chain has TRBV7-3 and TRBJ2-1, with 9 bases lining up with TRBD2. J was trimmed by 4 bases and V by 0 bases; bases with no gene match: 1. The CDR3 length is 15 residues. Germline assignment: CDR1 SGHTA and CDR2 FQGTGA. CDR3 region: CASSLTSGGYNEQFF. The CDR3 bases are TGTGCCAGCAGCTTAACTAGCGGGGGTTACAATGAGCAGTTCTTC.

The chain recombines TRBV12-3 or TRBV12-4 with TRBJ2-3; D gene uncertain. CDR3 length: 11 amino acids. Deletions cut 7 bases from V and 12 bases from J, with 14 bases between. For the CDR3, the DNA is TGTGCCAGCACTTTTGGGCGAGATCAGTATTTT. It encodes CASTFGRDQYF.

The chain employs TRBV2 and TRBJ1-1, with 10 nucleotides matching TRBD1. The CDR3 loop spans 16 amino acids. Trimming cost V 5 bases and J 3 bases; bases outside gene matches: 9. The germline V gene encodes CDR1 SNHLY and CDR2 FYNNEI. The CDR3 DNA reads TGTGCCAGCAGTCCGTGGACAGGGGGGTGGGACACTGAAGCTTTCTTT. It translates to CASSPWTGGWDTEAFF.

V gene TRBV5-1 combines with J gene TRBJ2-7, with 9 positions matching TRBD1. J was trimmed by 5 bases and V by 5 bases; bases with no gene match: 11. The CDR3 length is 15 residues. Germline V gives CDR1 SGHRS, CDR2 YFSETQ. CDR3 residues: CASRGGTGFLNEQYF. For the CDR3, the DNA is TGCGCCAGCAGGGGGGGGACAGGGTTTCTTAACGAGCAGTACTTC.

J is TRBJ2-7 and V is TRBV6-5, with D hard to call. V dropped 6 bases and J dropped 2 bases, with 17 bases sitting between them. CDR1 and CDR2 (germline): MNHEY, SVGAGI. The length of the CDR3 is 15 residues. The CDR3 DNA is TGTGCCAGCAGCCGATTTCCCCAGGCCACCTACGAGCAGTACTTC. As protein: CASSRFPQATYEQYF.